Many counts were recorded for the clone carrying this T cell receptor beta chain. As yet, its antigen is unknown. As it was prepared, the TCRbeta library received unique molecular identifiers. TCRdb re-derived calls from the PCR reads in MiXCR, one entry per CDR3 protein. This table holds around 700,000 distinct CDR3 sequences, about an eighth found once. Germline CDR1 DFQATT, CDR2 SNEGSKA (reference sequence). This CDR3 is built from 14 residues. V lost 3 bases, J lost 3 bases, and 6 bases stayed unmatched. The data were obtained in a study of T-cell reconstitution after alpha-beta-depleted transplantation in children. The study, taken as a whole, reports: Alpha-beta T cells present about two months after transplant were reported to originate from several hundred expanded graft clones. Most T-cell counts and diversity one year after the transplant came from T cells that were newly produced. Surviving recipient T cells and thymic progenitors produced the high day-60 TCRbeta diversity seen in some patients.

J is TRBJ2-7 and V is TRBV20-1, with 9 bases that match TRBD1. This TCR derives from a girl under 10 years old with congenital amegakaryocytic thrombocytopenia, due to receive a stem cell transplant. Specimen: PBMCs, collected before TCRalphabeta/CD19-depleted stem cell transplant. DNA of the CDR3: TGCAGTGCTAGGCCGGGACAGGGAGACTACGAGCAGTACTTC. Protein product: CSARPGQGDYEQYF.